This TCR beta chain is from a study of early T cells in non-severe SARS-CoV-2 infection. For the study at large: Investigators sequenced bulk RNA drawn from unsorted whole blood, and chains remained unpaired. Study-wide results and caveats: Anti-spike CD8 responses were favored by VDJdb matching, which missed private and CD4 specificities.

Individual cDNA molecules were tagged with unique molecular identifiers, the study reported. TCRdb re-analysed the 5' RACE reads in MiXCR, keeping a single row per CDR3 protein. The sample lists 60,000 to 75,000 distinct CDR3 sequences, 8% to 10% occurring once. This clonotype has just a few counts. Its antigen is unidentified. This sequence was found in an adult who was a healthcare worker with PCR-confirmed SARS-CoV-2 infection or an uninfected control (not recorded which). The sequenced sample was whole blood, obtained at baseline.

The CDR3 region is CAIKGDRATGELFF. The CDR3 nucleotides are TGTGCCATCAAAGGGGACAGGGCCACCGGGGAGCTGTTTTTT. The chain employs TRBV10-3 and TRBJ2-2, with 9 bases aligning to TRBD1. This CDR3 is built from 14 residues. J gave up 4 bases and V 7 bases, and 4 bases lay outside the gene matches. Per the germline V gene, CDR1 is ENHRY and CDR2 is SYGVKD.